A selection of T cell receptor beta chains follows, all from one sample in a study of T cells in localized non-small cell lung cancer. Sequencing used immunoSEQ multiplex PCR; TCRdb keeps in-frame clones, though not all of them. The sample shows around 24,000 clones, 87% of them seen only once. This material consisted of peripheral blood, taken before any cancer treatment. The receptors come from a male donor older than 55 with stage I squamous cell lung carcinoma. The CDR3 runs from the conserved cysteine through the conserved F or W. Fields, in order: D gene, clone size, V gene, J gene, CDR3 protein, CDR3 DNA. A D gene is named only where the DNA matches it firmly. Rows may omit the clone size; those that give it use once, few, many or a size class.

>.|.|TRBV11-2|TRBJ2-4
CASSLAPGGENIQYF
TGTGCCAGCAGCTTAGCCCCCGGAGGAGAAAACATTCAGTACTTC
>.|.|TRBV5-1|TRBJ2-7
CASSLRREYEQYF
TGCGCCAGCAGCTTGAGAAGGGAGTACGAGCAGTACTTC
>.|.|TRBV9|TRBJ1-4
CASSVGGGTNEKLFF
TGTGCCAGCAGCGTAGGTGGGGGAACTAATGAAAAACTGTTTTTT
>.|.|TRBV19|TRBJ1-2
CASQGIYGYTF
TGTGCCAGCCAGGGGATCTATGGCTACACCTTC
>TRBD1|.|TRBV5-4|TRBJ1-6
CASSIDRDSYNSPLHF
TGTGCCAGCAGTATTGACAGGGACTCCTATAATTCACCCCTCCACTTT
>.|.|TRBV9|TRBJ1-4
CASSVDNGQNEKLFF
TGTGCCAGCAGCGTAGATAACGGTCAAAATGAAAAACTGTTTTTT
>TRBD1|.|TRBV18|TRBJ1-1
CASSLQGANTEAFF
TGTGCCAGCTCACTACAGGGGGCGAACACTGAAGCTTTCTTT
>.|.|TRBV6-1|TRBJ1-3
CASSDPGLFSGNTIYF
TGTGCCAGCAGTGACCCGGGACTATTCTCTGGAAACACCATATATTTT
>.|.|TRBV30|TRBJ2-4
CAWSVGLGTYQYF
TGTGCCTGGAGTGTTGGGTTAGGGACTTATCAGTACTTC
>.|.|TRBV19|TRBJ1-2
CASSINRRDYGYTF
TGTGCCAGTAGTATCAACAGGAGAGACTATGGCTACACCTTC
>TRBD2|.|TRBV7-3|TRBJ2-1
CASSPTSGVGNEQFF
TGTGCCAGCAGTCCAACTAGCGGGGTGGGGAATGAGCAGTTCTTC
>TRBD2|.|TRBV11-2|TRBJ2-1
CASSHGLVNEQFF
TGTGCCAGCAGCCACGGACTAGTCAATGAGCAGTTCTTC
>TRBD1|.|TRBV7-8|TRBJ1-2
CASSLGDSLNYGYTF
TGTGCCAGCAGCCTCGGGGACAGCCTTAACTATGGCTACACCTTC
>.|.|TRBV4-3|TRBJ2-3
CASSQDEAGPSGKTDTQYF
TGCGCCAGCAGCCAAGATGAGGCCGGACCTTCGGGGAAGACAGATACGCAGTATTTT
>TRBD2|.|TRBV30|TRBJ2-5
CAWDTGTSGSQETQYF
TGTGCCTGGGATACCGGGACTAGCGGATCCCAAGAGACCCAGTACTTC
>.|.|TRBV21-1|TRBJ1-5
CASSKGNQPQHF
TGTGCCAGCAGCAAAGGAAATCAGCCCCAGCATTTT
>.|.|TRBV11-3|TRBJ1-1
CASSLVVDTEAFF
TGTGCCAGCAGCTTAGTCGTTGACACTGAAGCTTTCTTT
>TRBD2|.|TRBV6-5|TRBJ2-7
CASSYSTSGSSYEQYF
TGTGCCAGCAGTTACTCGACTAGCGGTAGCTCCTACGAGCAGTACTTC
>.|.|TRBV6-6|TRBJ1-5
CASSYSGRVDPQHF
TGTGCCAGCAGTTACTCCGGTCGGGTTGATCCCCAGCATTTT
>.|.|TRBV30|TRBJ1-5
CAWSPRDDQPQHF
TGTGCCTGGAGTCCCCGCGATGATCAGCCCCAGCATTTT
>.|.|TRBV7-9|TRBJ1-1
CASSPGRTEAFF
TGTGCCAGCAGCCCGGGACGGACTGAAGCTTTCTTT
>.|few|TRBV15|TRBJ2-7
CATSRDFAGSLGEQYF
TGTGCCACCAGCAGAGATTTCGCAGGGTCGTTGGGGGAGCAGTACTTC
>TRBD2|.|TRBV4-1|TRBJ2-3
CASSLAGLSTDTQYF
TGCGCCAGCAGCCTAGCGGGCCTAAGCACAGATACGCAGTATTTT
>TRBD1|.|TRBV6-6|TRBJ1-2
CASSRDSYGYTF
TGTGCCAGCAGTCGGGACAGCTATGGCTACACCTTC
>TRBD1|.|TRBV11-3|TRBJ2-5
CASSPTDRGHGETQYF
TGTGCCAGCAGCCCGACGGACAGGGGGCACGGGGAGACCCAGTACTTC
>TRBD2|.|TRBV5-6|TRBJ2-1
CASSLMASGTKGNEQFF
TGTGCCAGCAGCTTGATGGCTAGCGGGACTAAGGGCAATGAGCAGTTCTTC
>.|.|TRBV10-2|TRBJ2-1
CASSAPPLYNEQFF
TGCGCCAGCAGTGCCCCCCCCCTCTACAATGAGCAGTTCTTC
>.|.|TRBV12-5|TRBJ2-3
CASAIDIGTSTDTQYF
TGTGCTAGTGCCATTGACATCGGGACTAGCACAGATACGCAGTATTTT
>.|.|TRBV5-1|TRBJ2-1
CASSLQAGLNDEQFF
TGCGCCAGCAGCTTACAAGCGGGTTTAAACGATGAGCAGTTCTTC
>.|.|TRBV19|TRBJ2-7
CATLGQGRDEQYF
TGTGCCACTCTGGGGCAGGGACGTGACGAGCAGTACTTC
>.|once|TRBV19|TRBJ2-5
CASRGEGRETQYF
TGTGCCAGTCGAGGCGAAGGGAGGGAGACCCAGTACTTC
>.|.|TRBV11-2|TRBJ2-5
CASSFTSPAASIQETQYF
TGTGCCAGCAGCTTCACCTCCCCTGCGGCCTCAATTCAAGAGACCCAGTACTTC
>.|.|TRBV14|TRBJ1-3
CASSQDYTSGNTIYF
TGTGCCAGCAGCCAAGACTATACATCTGGAAACACCATATATTTT
>.|few|TRBV6-5|TRBJ1-6
CASSYSWTDNSPLHF
TGTGCCAGCAGTTACTCTTGGACAGATAATTCACCCCTCCACTTT
>.|.|TRBV19|TRBJ2-5
CASSIDRDRETQYF
TGTGCCAGTAGTATAGACAGGGACCGGGAGACCCAGTACTTC
>.|.|TRBV5-1|TRBJ1-4
CASSLLTSNEKLFF
TGCGCCAGCAGCTTGCTTACCTCTAATGAAAAACTGTTTTTT
>TRBD2|.|TRBV18|TRBJ2-3
CASSPPRIAGGHGTDTQYF
TGTGCCAGCTCACCACCGAGAATAGCGGGGGGGCATGGCACAGATACGCAGTATTTT
>.|.|TRBV10-2|TRBJ2-2
CASTGTSNTGELFF
TGCGCCAGCACTGGGACTTCGAACACCGGGGAGCTGTTTTTT
>TRBD1|.|TRBV7-6|TRBJ2-6
CASSTRQGASGANVLTF
TGTGCCAGCAGCACACGACAGGGGGCCTCTGGGGCCAACGTCCTGACTTTC
>.|.|TRBV28|TRBJ2-7
CASSLGYEQYF
TGTGCCAGCAGTTTGGGGTACGAGCAGTACTTC
>TRBD2|.|TRBV7-8|TRBJ2-4
CASSSPPGLAGVEGAKNIQYF
TGTGCCAGCAGCTCACCTCCGGGACTAGCGGGAGTTGAAGGAGCCAAAAACATTCAGTACTTC
>.|.|TRBV6-5|TRBJ1-2
CASTPTANYGYTF
TGTGCCAGCACGCCTACAGCTAACTATGGCTACACCTTC
>TRBD2|.|TRBV10-3|TRBJ2-5
CAISEPAGGMEQYF
TGTGCCATCAGTGAACCAGCGGGAGGGATGGAGCAGTACTTC
>.|.|TRBV15|TRBJ1-6
CATSRVSGSNSPLHF
TGTGCCACCAGCAGAGTTTCGGGTTCGAATTCACCCCTCCACTTT
>.|.|TRBV6-5|TRBJ2-5
CASSYRVETQYF
TGTGCCAGCAGCTACAGGGTAGAGACCCAGTACTTC
>.|.|TRBV9|TRBJ2-7
CASSPAPGEQYF
TGTGCCAGCAGCCCTGCCCCGGGCGAGCAGTACTTC
>TRBD1|.|TRBV7-9|TRBJ1-4
CASSLRGLINEKLFF
TGTGCCAGCAGCTTAAGGGGGCTCATTAATGAAAAACTGTTTTTT